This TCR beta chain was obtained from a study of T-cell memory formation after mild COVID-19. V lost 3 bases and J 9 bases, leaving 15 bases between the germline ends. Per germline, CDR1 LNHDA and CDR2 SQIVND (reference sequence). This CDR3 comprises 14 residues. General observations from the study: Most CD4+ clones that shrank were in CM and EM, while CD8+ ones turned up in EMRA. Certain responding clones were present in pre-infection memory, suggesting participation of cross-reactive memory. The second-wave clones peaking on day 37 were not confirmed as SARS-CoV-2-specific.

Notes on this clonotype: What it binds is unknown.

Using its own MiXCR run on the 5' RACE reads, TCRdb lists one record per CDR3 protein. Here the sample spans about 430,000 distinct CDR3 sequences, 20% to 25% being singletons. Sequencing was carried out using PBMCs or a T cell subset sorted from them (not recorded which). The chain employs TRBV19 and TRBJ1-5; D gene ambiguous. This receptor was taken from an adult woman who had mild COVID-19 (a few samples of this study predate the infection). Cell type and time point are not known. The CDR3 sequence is CASSMILWGWPQHF. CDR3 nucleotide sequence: TGTGCCAGTAGTATGATCCTTTGGGGTTGGCCCCAGCATTTT.